This record looks at one T cell receptor (beta chain) sequence and its context. The sample comes from a study of blood T cell repertoires in COVID-19. Study background: COVID-19 samples from acute and convalescent phases originated in the United States, Italy and Spain. Sources were T cells, B-cell-depleted T cells, or PBMCs; the material itself was cDNA or gDNA.

The cohort comprised adults aged 18 to 89 years residing in approximately 25 US areas. Authors' processing steps: Estimates of nucleated cell counts were drawn from the amplification of reference gene primers. Sequenced by immunoSEQ multiplex PCR; TCRdb stores in-frame clones only, minus some. The V and J calls and clone size are taken from that table; D and trimming were inferred from the DNA. The sample carries 250,000 to 300,000 clones, around 90% recorded once. The germline gives CDR1 KGHSH, CDR2 LQKENI. The CDR3 covers 14 residues. V lost 3 bases, J lost 6 bases, and 14 bases lay in between. The specimen was PBMCs or T cells enriched from blood (not recorded which). The V and J genes are TRBV18 and TRBJ1-2, with D maybe TRBD1 (5 bases). The clonotype was recovered from a woman aged 40 to 49 with acute COVID-19. Here the CDR3 reads CASSPIQGSDGYTF. The CDR3 DNA reads as TGTGCCAGCTCACCGATCCAGGGATCGGATGGCTACACCTTC.